This T cell receptor beta chain is drawn from a study of CD8+CD57+ T cells in acquired aplastic anemia. Study details: Average DNA yield from sorted CD4+ and CD8+ cells was around 3 ug. Study findings and constraints: Almost 30 shared CD8+ CDR3s appeared highly expressed within patients' immunodominant clones. In CD8+ cells, Simpson's diversity showed no significant difference between patients and controls.

TCR beta VDJ and CDR3 were profiled, and genomic DNA was the template. TCRdb analysed the reads with MiXCR anew, one entry per CDR3 protein. This sample has under 350,000 distinct CDR3 sequences; around 60% occur once, and the top ten carry under 8.5%. This clonotype showed up many times. Its antigen is currently unknown. The junction differs from germline at one of its ends, possibly a read error. The CDR3 sequence is 16 residues long. Germline assignment: CDR1 SGHTA and CDR2 FQGNSA. V gene TRBV7-2 combines with J gene TRBJ2-3; 12 bases fit TRBD2. The sequence derives from a human donor with severe aplastic anemia or a healthy control (not recorded which). Sequencing was carried out using sorted CD4+, CD8+, or CD8+CD57+ T cells (not recorded which) from PBMCs. DNA for the CDR3: TGTGCCAGCACCTTACTAGCGGGGGGCAGCACAGATACGCAGTATTTT. It codes for CASTLLAGGSTDTQYF.